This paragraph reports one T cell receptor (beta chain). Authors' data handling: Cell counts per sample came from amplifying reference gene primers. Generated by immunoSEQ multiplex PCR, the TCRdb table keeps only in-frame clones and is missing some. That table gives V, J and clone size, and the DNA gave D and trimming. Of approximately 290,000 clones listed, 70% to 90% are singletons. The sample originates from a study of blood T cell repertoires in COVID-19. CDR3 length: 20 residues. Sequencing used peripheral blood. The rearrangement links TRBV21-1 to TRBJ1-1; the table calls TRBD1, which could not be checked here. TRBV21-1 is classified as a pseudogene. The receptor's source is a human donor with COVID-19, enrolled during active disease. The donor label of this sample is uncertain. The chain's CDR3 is CAPKCRPGQGAEAGNTEAFF. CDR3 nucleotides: TGTGCTCCTAAATGTCGACCGGGACAGGGGGCAGAGGCTGGGAACACTGAAGCTTTCTTT.